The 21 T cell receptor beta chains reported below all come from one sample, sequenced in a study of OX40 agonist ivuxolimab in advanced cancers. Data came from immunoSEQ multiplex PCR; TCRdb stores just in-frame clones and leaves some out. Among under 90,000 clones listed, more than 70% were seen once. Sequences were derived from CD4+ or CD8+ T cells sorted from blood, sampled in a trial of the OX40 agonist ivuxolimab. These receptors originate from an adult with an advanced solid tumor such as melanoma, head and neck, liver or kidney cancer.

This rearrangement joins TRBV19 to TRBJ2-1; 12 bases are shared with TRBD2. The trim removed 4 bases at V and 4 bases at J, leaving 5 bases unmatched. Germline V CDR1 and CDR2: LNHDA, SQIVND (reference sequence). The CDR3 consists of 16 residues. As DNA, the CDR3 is TGTGCCAGTAGTACGCGACTAGCGGGGGCGTACAATGAGCAGTTCTTC. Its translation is CASSTRLAGAYNEQFF.

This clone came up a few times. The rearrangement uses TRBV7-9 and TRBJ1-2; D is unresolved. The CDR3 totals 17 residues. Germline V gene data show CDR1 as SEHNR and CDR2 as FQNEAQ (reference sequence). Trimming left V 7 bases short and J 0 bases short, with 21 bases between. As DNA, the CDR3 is TGTGCCAGCACCCCCTGGCCCTCACCCACGGCTAACTATGGCTACACCTTC. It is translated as CASTPWPSPTANYGYTF.

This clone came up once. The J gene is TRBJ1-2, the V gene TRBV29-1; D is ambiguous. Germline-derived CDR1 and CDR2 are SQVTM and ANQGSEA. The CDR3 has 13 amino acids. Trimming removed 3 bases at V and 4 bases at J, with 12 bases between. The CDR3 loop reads CSVEAAARYGYTF. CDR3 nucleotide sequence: TGCAGCGTTGAGGCAGCGGCTCGCTATGGCTACACCTTC.

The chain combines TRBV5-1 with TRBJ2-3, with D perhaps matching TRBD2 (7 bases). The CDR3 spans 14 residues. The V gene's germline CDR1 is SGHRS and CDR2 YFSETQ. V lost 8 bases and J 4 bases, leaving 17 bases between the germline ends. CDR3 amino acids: CASTRGAGPDTQYF. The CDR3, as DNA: TGCGCCAGTACTCGGGGGGCAGGGCCAGATACGCAGTATTTT.

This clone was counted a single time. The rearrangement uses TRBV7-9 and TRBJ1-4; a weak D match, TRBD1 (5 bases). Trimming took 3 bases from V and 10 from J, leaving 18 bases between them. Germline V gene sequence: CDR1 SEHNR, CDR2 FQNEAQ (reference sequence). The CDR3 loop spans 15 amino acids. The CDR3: CASSFTGTATSKLFF. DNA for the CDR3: TGTGCCAGCAGCTTTACCGGGACCGCCACCTCAAAACTGTTTTTT.

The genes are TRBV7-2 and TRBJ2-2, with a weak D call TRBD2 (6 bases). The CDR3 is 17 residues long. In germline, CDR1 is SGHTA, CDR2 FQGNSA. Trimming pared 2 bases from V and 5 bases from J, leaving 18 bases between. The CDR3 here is CASSLRPLAPGTGELFF. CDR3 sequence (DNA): TGTGCCAGCAGCTTACGCCCACTAGCCCCAGGGACCGGGGAGCTGTTTTTT.

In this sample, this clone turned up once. In DNA, the CDR3 is TGTGCCAGCAGCTTCGCCCCCACCAGCACAGATACGCAGTATTTT. Translation: CASSFAPTSTDTQYF. The chain joins TRBV7-2 to TRBJ2-3; D unresolved. CDR1 and CDR2 (germline): SGHTA, FQGNSA. V lost 3 bases to trimming and J lost 0 bases, with 10 bases between them. The CDR3 contains 15 residues. Looking up the rest from reference TRBV7-2 and TRBJ2-3 gives the full variable domain: GAGVSQSPSNKVTEKGKDVELRCDPISGHTALYWYRQSLGQGLEFLIYFQGNSAPDKSGLPSDRFSAERTGGSVSTLTIQRTQQEDSAVYLCASSFAPTSTDTQYFGPGTRLTVL.

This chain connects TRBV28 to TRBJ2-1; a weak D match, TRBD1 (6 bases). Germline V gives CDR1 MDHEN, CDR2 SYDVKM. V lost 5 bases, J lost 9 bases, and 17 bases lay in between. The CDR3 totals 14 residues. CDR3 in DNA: TGTGCCAGCAGTACAAGAACAGGGACCGGTGAGCAGTTCTTC. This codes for CASSTRTGTGEQFF.

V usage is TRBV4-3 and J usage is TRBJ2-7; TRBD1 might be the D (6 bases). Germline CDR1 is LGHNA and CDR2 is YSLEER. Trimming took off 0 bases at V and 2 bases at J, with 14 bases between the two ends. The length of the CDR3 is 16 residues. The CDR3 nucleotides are TGCGCCAGCAGCCAAGAGCCGGGACACTCGACCTACGAGCAGTACTTC. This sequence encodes CASSQEPGHSTYEQYF.

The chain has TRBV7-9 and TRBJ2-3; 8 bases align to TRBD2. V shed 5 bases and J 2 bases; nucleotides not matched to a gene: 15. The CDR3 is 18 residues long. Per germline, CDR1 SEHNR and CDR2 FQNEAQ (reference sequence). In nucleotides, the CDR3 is TGTGCCAGCAGCCCAGAGGGAGGCTTAGCGGGGTACACAGATACGCAGTATTTT. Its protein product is CASSPEGGLAGYTDTQYF.

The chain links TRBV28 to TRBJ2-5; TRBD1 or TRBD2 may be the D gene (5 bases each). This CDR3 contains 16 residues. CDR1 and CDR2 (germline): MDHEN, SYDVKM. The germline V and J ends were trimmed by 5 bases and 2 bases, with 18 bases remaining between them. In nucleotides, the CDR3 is TGTGCCAGCAGTGCGAGCCCGGGACCCCCACAAGAGACCCAGTACTTC. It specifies CASSASPGPPQETQYF.

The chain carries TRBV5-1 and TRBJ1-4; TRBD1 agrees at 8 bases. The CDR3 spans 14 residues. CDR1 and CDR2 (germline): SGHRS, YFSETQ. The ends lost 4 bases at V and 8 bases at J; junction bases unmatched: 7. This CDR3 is CASSQGTGGEKLFF. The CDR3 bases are TGCGCCAGCAGCCAAGGGACAGGTGGGGAAAAACTGTTTTTT. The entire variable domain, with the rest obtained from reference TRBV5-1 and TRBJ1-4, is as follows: KAGVTQTPRYLIKTRGQQVTLSCSPISGHRSVSWYQQTPGQGLQFLFEYFSETQRNKGNFPGRFSGRQFSNSRSEMNVSTLELGDSALYLCASSQGTGGEKLFFGSGTQLSVL.

This CDR3 reads CAISETQRRSNQPQHF. The CDR3 DNA is TGTGCCATCAGTGAGACCCAGAGGCGTAGCAATCAGCCCCAGCATTTT. The gene calls are TRBV10-3 and TRBJ1-5; D not certain. CDR3 length equals 16 residues. CDR1 and CDR2 (germline): ENHRY, SYGVKD. Trimming shortened V by 2 bases and J by 0 bases, and 11 bases separated the two germline ends.

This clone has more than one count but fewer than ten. The CDR3 DNA sequence: TGTGCCAGCAGCTTAAATTCGGGCTCCTACAATGAGCAGTTCTTC. Translating gives CASSLNSGSYNEQFF. V gene TRBV7-3 combines with J gene TRBJ2-1, with no clear D. V lost 1 base to trimming and J lost 0 bases, with 7 bases between them. This CDR3 has 15 residues. Looked up from germline, CDR1 is SGHTA and CDR2 is FQGTGA. The variable domain in full, with the rest retrieved from reference TRBV7-3 and TRBJ2-1, is GAGVSQTPSNKVTEKGKYVELRCDPISGHTALYWYRQSLGQGPEFLIYFQGTGAADDSGLPNDRFFAVRPEGSVSTLKIQRTERGDSAVYLCASSLNSGSYNEQFFGPGTRLTVL.

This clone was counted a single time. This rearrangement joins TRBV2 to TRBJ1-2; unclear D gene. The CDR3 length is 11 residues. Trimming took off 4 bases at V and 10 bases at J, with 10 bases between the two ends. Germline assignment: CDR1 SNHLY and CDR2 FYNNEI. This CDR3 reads CASSGFETYTF. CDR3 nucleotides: TGTGCCAGCAGTGGGTTTGAGACCTACACCTTC. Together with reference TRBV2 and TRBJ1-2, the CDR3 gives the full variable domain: EPEVTQTPSHQVTQMGQEVILRCVPISNHLYFYWYRQILGQKVEFLVSFYNNEISEKSEIFDDQFSVERPDGSNFTLKIRSTKLEDSAMYFCASSGFETYTFGSGTRLTVV.

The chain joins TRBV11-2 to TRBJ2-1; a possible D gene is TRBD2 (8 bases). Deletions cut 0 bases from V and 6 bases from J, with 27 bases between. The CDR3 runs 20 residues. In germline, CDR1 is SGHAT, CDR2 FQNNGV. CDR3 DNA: TGTGCCAGCAGCTTAGATCGAGAGGGGGCAGCGGGAGAGGCGACCAATGAGCAGTTCTTC. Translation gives CASSLDREGAAGEATNEQFF.

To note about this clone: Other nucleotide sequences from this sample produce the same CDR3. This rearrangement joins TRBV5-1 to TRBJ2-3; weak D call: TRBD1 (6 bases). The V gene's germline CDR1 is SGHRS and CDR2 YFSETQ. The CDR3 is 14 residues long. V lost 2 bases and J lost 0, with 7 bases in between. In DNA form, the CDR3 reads TGCGCCAGCAGCTTAACAGGGAGCACAGATACGCAGTATTTT. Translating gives CASSLTGSTDTQYF. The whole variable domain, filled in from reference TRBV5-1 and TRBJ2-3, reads KAGVTQTPRYLIKTRGQQVTLSCSPISGHRSVSWYQQTPGQGLQFLFEYFSETQRNKGNFPGRFSGRQFSNSRSEMNVSTLELGDSALYLCASSLTGSTDTQYFGPGTRLTVL.

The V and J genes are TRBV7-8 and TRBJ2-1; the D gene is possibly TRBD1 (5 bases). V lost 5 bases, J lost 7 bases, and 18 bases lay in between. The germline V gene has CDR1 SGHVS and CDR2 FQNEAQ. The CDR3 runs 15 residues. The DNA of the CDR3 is TGTGCCAGCAGCCCTACGCGGACACCAGGTAATGAGCAGTTCTTC. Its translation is CASSPTRTPGNEQFF. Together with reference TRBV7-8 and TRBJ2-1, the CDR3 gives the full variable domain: GAGVSQSPRYKVAKRGQDVALRCDPISGHVSLFWYQQALGQGPEFLTYFQNEAQLDKSGLPSDRFFAERPEGSVSTLKIQRTQQEDSAVYLCASSPTRTPGNEQFFGPGTRLTVL.

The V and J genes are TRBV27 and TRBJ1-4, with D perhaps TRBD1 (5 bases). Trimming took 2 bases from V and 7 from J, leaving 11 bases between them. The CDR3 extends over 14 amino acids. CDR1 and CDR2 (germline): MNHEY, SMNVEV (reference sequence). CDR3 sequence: CASSLGGSGEKLFF. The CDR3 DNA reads TGTGCCAGCAGTTTAGGGGGGTCAGGTGAAAAACTGTTTTTT.

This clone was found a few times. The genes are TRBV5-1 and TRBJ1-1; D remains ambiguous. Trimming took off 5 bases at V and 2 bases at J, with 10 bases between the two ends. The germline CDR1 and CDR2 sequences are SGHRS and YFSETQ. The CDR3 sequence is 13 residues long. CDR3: CASRSDGNTEAFF. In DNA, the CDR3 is TGCGCCAGCAGGTCGGATGGAAACACTGAAGCTTTCTTT.

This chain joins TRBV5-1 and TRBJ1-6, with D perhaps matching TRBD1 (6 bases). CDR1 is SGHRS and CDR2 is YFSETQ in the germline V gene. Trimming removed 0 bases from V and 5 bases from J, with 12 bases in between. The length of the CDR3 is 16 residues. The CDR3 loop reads CASSLAPQGNNSPLHF. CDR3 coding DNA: TGCGCCAGCAGCTTGGCCCCGCAGGGGAATAATTCACCCCTCCACTTT.